These 29 T cell receptor beta chains share one sample of origin, sequenced in a study of long-term antiretroviral therapy in people with HIV. With survey level as its setting, the immunoSEQ assay was v3.0. The repertoire was sequenced with immunoSEQ multiplex PCR; TCRdb's copy has only in-frame clones and lacks some. The profile shows about 30,000 clones, around 89% of them singletons. The sequenced sample was unsorted PBMCs, obtained 3.2 years before starting antiretroviral therapy. Receptors were obtained from a man aged 50 or older with HIV.

This clone has more than one count but fewer than ten. The J gene is TRBJ1-2, the V gene TRBV6-5, with D maybe TRBD1 (6 bases). The CDR3 spans 16 residues. V was trimmed by 3 bases and J by 4 bases, leaving 18 bases between them. Germline loops: CDR1 MNHEY, CDR2 SVGAGI. The CDR3 here is CASSYRGGPTSYGYTF. In nucleotides, the CDR3 is TGTGCCAGCAGTTATCGCGGGGGCCCAACTAGCTATGGCTACACCTTC.

The chain combines TRBV9 with TRBJ2-5, with no clear D. The CDR3 runs to 17 residues. Looked up from germline, CDR1 is SGDLS and CDR2 is YYNGEE. Trimming removed 4 bases at V and 5 bases at J, with 24 bases between. The CDR3 nucleotides read TGTGCCAGCAGCCGATTTTCTACGAATGTCTGGAAGGAGACCCAGTACTTC. Translating gives CASSRFSTNVWKETQYF.

The rearrangement links TRBV7-2 to TRBJ2-3, with TRBD2 matching over 13 bases. V gave up 1 base and J gave up 4 bases; unmatched junction bases: 8. CDR1 is SGHTA, CDR2 FQGNSA, per germline. This CDR3 is 18 amino acids long. CDR3 protein: CASSLVGLAGAFADTQYF. The CDR3 region has the DNA TGTGCCAGCAGCTTAGTCGGACTAGCGGGAGCTTTTGCAGATACGCAGTATTTT.

This chain connects TRBV7-2 to TRBJ2-3; D uncertain. V lost 4 bases, J lost 8 bases, and 13 bases lay in between. This CDR3 region has 13 residues. Germline values: CDR1 SGHTA, CDR2 FQGNSA. The CDR3 sequence is CASSSGVGRTQYF. The CDR3 DNA reads as TGTGCCAGCAGCTCTGGCGTAGGGCGTACGCAGTATTTT.

V and J are TRBV5-1 and TRBJ1-5; TRBD1 matches 9 bases. The germline CDR1 and CDR2 sequences are SGHRS and YFSETQ. This CDR3 is built from 15 residues. The V and J ends lost 0 bases and 2 bases, in that order; junction bases with no gene match: 0. This CDR3 is CASSLGQGGNQPQHF. In nucleotides, the CDR3 is TGCGCCAGCAGCTTGGGACAGGGGGGCAATCAGCCCCAGCATTTT. The full variable domain, rest sourced from reference TRBV5-1 and TRBJ1-5, is KAGVTQTPRYLIKTRGQQVTLSCSPISGHRSVSWYQQTPGQGLQFLFEYFSETQRNKGNFPGRFSGRQFSNSRSEMNVSTLELGDSALYLCASSLGQGGNQPQHFGDGTRLSIL.

The V and J genes are TRBV6-1 and TRBJ2-7, with 12 bases identical to TRBD2. Germline loops: CDR1 MNHNS, CDR2 SASEGT. Losses at the gene ends were 6 bases for V and 6 bases for J; bases not matched to a gene: 9. The CDR3 has 15 residues. The CDR3 DNA is TGTGCCAGCAGCCAGACTAGCGGGAGCGTTGGCGAGCAGTACTTC. This translates into CASSQTSGSVGEQYF.

The gene calls are TRBV5-1 and TRBJ2-1; D gene unclear. The length of the CDR3 is 14 residues. Germline CDR1 SGHRS, CDR2 YFSETQ. Trimming cost V 2 bases and J 2 bases, with 8 bases left between them. The CDR3 DNA reads TGCGCCAGCAGCTTAACATTTACCTACAATGAGCAGTTCTTC. Encoded protein: CASSLTFTYNEQFF. Looking up the rest from reference TRBV5-1 and TRBJ2-1 gives the full variable domain: KAGVTQTPRYLIKTRGQQVTLSCSPISGHRSVSWYQQTPGQGLQFLFEYFSETQRNKGNFPGRFSGRQFSNSRSEMNVSTLELGDSALYLCASSLTFTYNEQFFGPGTRLTVL.

V gene TRBV6-6 combines with J gene TRBJ2-7, with 7 bases fitting TRBD1. This CDR3 has 15 amino acids. Unmatched junction bases numbered 7, after V lost 0 bases and J lost 5 bases. Looked up from germline, CDR1 is MNHNY and CDR2 is SVGAGI (reference sequence). In nucleotides, the CDR3 is TGTGCCAGCAGTTACTCGAGGCAGGGGGTGGACGAGCAGTACTTC. Translation: CASSYSRQGVDEQYF.

The chain is built from TRBV5-1 and TRBJ2-3, with D uncertain. Germline assignment: CDR1 SGHRS and CDR2 YFSETQ. The CDR3 length is 16 residues. The V and J ends lost 0 bases and 0 bases respectively, with 11 bases between them. The CDR3 sequence: CASSLERGGSTDTQYF. The CDR3 bases are TGCGCCAGCAGCTTGGAGCGCGGCGGAAGCACAGATACGCAGTATTTT.

The chain combines TRBV7-9 with TRBJ1-1; no definite D call. Looked up from germline, CDR1 is SEHNR and CDR2 is FQNEAQ (reference sequence). The V and J ends lost 1 base and 0 bases respectively, with 0 bases between them. This CDR3 has 12 residues. As DNA, the CDR3 is TGTGCCAGCAGCTTAGTGAACACTGAAGCTTTCTTT. It specifies CASSLVNTEAFF.

This sequence joins TRBV4-3 and TRBJ2-2; D may correspond to TRBD1 or TRBD2 (7 bases each). The CDR3 runs 17 residues. In germline, CDR1 is LGHNA, CDR2 YSLEER. V was trimmed by 4 bases and J by 8 bases, leaving 23 bases between them. The CDR3 region is CASSLQGGAVGSGELFF. DNA of the CDR3: TGCGCCAGCAGCCTCCAGGGGGGGGCCGTAGGAAGTGGGGAGCTGTTTTTT.

This clone appeared once. V and J are TRBV2 and TRBJ2-7; no firm D call. CDR1 and CDR2 (germline): SNHLY, FYNNEI. The CDR3 is made up of 13 amino acids. Between the trimmed V and J ends, which lost 4 bases and 2 bases, there was a span of 9 bases. As DNA, the CDR3 is TGTGCCAGCAGTGTTCTCCAGACCTACGAGCAGTACTTC. This sequence encodes CASSVLQTYEQYF.

This clone was counted a few times. The chain employs TRBV7-2 and TRBJ2-5, with TRBD2 identical over 9 bases. Germline V gene sequence: CDR1 SGHTA, CDR2 FQGNSA. The V gene end was trimmed by 3 bases and the J gene end by 0 bases; junction bases not matched to a gene: 2. The CDR3 has 15 residues. In DNA form, the CDR3 reads TGTGCCAGCAGCTTTCAGCGGGGGGACCAAGAGACCCAGTACTTC. Its translation: CASSFQRGDQETQYF.

V usage is TRBV6-5 and J usage is TRBJ2-3; no clear D. Looked up from germline, CDR1 is MNHEY and CDR2 is SVGAGI. CDR3 length equals 11 residues. V lost 9 bases and J lost 1, with 5 bases in between. Written as DNA, the CDR3 is TGTGCCAGTTATGGCACAGATACGCAGTATTTT. Amino acids: CASYGTDTQYF.

The chain recombines TRBV6-6 with TRBJ1-2; D gene unclear. Per germline, CDR1 MNHNY and CDR2 SVGAGI (reference sequence). V lost 5 bases to trimming and J lost 3 bases, with 13 bases between them. The CDR3 contains 14 residues. DNA of the CDR3: TGTGCCAGCAGTCCACCGGGGTTCCACTATGGCTACACCTTC. Its protein product is CASSPPGFHYGYTF.

V and J are TRBV19 and TRBJ2-3; no clear D gene. The CDR3 has 16 amino acids. Germline V gene sequence: CDR1 LNHDA, CDR2 SQIVND (reference sequence). V was cut by 5 bases and J by 4 bases, with 19 bases left in between. The CDR3 sequence is CASSGRRRGWADTQYF. Written as DNA, the CDR3 is TGTGCCAGTAGTGGAAGGCGGAGAGGTTGGGCAGATACGCAGTATTTT. Complete variable domain (other parts from reference TRBV19 and TRBJ2-3): DGGITQSPKYLFRKEGQNVTLSCEQNLNHDAMYWYRQDPGQGLRLIYYSQIVNDFQKGDIAEGYSVSREKKESFPLTVTSAQKNPTAFYLCASSGRRRGWADTQYFGPGTRLTVL.

V gene TRBV2 combines with J gene TRBJ2-1, with D tentatively TRBD1 (6 bases). The CDR3 is made up of 14 amino acids. Trimming cost V 5 bases and J 6 bases, with 14 bases left between them. CDR1 is SNHLY and CDR2 is FYNNEI in the germline V gene. The CDR3 here is CASSSGTSVNEQFF. As DNA, the CDR3 is TGTGCCAGCAGTTCCGGGACAAGCGTCAATGAGCAGTTCTTC.

The chain joins TRBV4-1 to TRBJ1-5; 8 bases fit TRBD1. The CDR3 is 14 residues long. The V and J ends lost 3 bases and 3 bases, in that order; junction bases with no gene match: 1. CDR1 is MGHRA and CDR2 is YSYEKL in the germline V gene. The CDR3: CASSQGQVNQPQHF. CDR3 nucleotides: TGCGCCAGCAGCCAGGGACAGGTCAATCAGCCCCAGCATTTT.

V is TRBV18 and J is TRBJ2-5; D possibly corresponds to TRBD1 (5 bases). Per the germline V gene, CDR1 is KGHSH and CDR2 is LQKENI. The ends were cut back, 1 base at V and 9 bases at J, with 9 bases in the middle. The CDR3 consists of 12 residues. In DNA, the CDR3 is TGTGCCAGCTCACCACTTGGGGCGGCCCAGTACTTC. Protein: CASSPLGAAQYF.

This clone was found once. The J gene is TRBJ1-1, the V gene TRBV9; D call uncertain. There are 15 residues in the CDR3. The V end was cut by 2 bases, the J end by 0 bases, with 11 bases between. The V gene's germline CDR1 is SGDLS and CDR2 YYNGEE. The DNA of the CDR3 is TGTGCCAGCAGCGTCTCAATGGGCTTGAACACTGAAGCTTTCTTT. Translation: CASSVSMGLNTEAFF.

The CDR3 loop is CASSQDLGAREQYF. In nucleotides, the CDR3 is TGTGCCAGCAGCCAAGATTTAGGGGCGCGCGAGCAGTACTTC. V is TRBV14 and J is TRBJ2-7; tentative D call: TRBD1 (5 bases). Deletions cut 0 bases from V and 6 bases from J, with 12 bases between. There are 14 residues in the CDR3. Germline assignment: CDR1 SGHDN and CDR2 FVKESK.

The chain combines TRBV18 with TRBJ1-5; D ambiguous. Germline CDR1 and CDR2: KGHSH and LQKENI. Trimming shortened V by 3 bases and J by 3 bases, and 9 bases separated the two germline ends. This CDR3 has 14 amino acids. The CDR3 DNA follows: TGTGCCAGCTCACCGGCCACTTCCAATCAGCCCCAGCATTTT. Translation: CASSPATSNQPQHF.

This chain connects TRBV30 to TRBJ2-7; D might be TRBD2 (5 bases). V was pared by 0 bases and J by 0 bases, with 6 bases between. The CDR3 is 13 residues long. CDR1 and CDR2 (germline): GTSNPN, SVGIG (reference sequence). In DNA form, the CDR3 reads TGTGCCTGGAGTGTACTAGGCTCCTACGAGCAGTACTTC. It is translated as CAWSVLGSYEQYF.

The rearrangement uses TRBV7-8 and TRBJ2-5; D assignment may be TRBD1 or TRBD2 (7 bases each). V shed 2 bases and J shed 4 bases, with 11 bases lying between them. Germline V gene lookup returns CDR1 SGHVS and CDR2 FQNEAQ. The CDR3 is made up of 14 amino acids. The CDR3 is CASSLQGGIETQYF. CDR3 nucleotides: TGTGCCAGCAGCTTACAGGGGGGGATAGAGACCCAGTACTTC. Variable domain in full (rest from reference TRBV7-8 and TRBJ2-5): GAGVSQSPRYKVAKRGQDVALRCDPISGHVSLFWYQQALGQGPEFLTYFQNEAQLDKSGLPSDRFFAERPEGSVSTLKIQRTQQEDSAVYLCASSLQGGIETQYFGPGTRLLVL.

The V and J genes are TRBV7-8 and TRBJ2-2, with D hard to call. V gave up 2 bases and J gave up 3 bases, with 10 bases separating them. CDR3 length equals 15 residues. Germline values: CDR1 SGHVS, CDR2 FQNEAQ. The CDR3 nucleotides read TGTGCCAGCAGCTTATTCCTCACCTACACCGGGGAGCTGTTTTTT. Its translation is CASSLFLTYTGELFF. Full variable domain (remainder filled in from reference TRBV7-8 and TRBJ2-2): GAGVSQSPRYKVAKRGQDVALRCDPISGHVSLFWYQQALGQGPEFLTYFQNEAQLDKSGLPSDRFFAERPEGSVSTLKIQRTQQEDSAVYLCASSLFLTYTGELFFGEGSRLTVL.

This clone showed up just once. DNA for the CDR3: TGTGCCAGCAGCCTGGCGGGGGACTACGAGCAGTACTTC. This codes for CASSLAGDYEQYF. The chain couples TRBV7-9 to TRBJ2-7, with 7 positions matching TRBD2. CDR3 length: 13 amino acids. Trimming removed 5 bases from V and 3 bases from J; junction bases left unmatched: 4. From germline, CDR1 is SEHNR and CDR2 FQNEAQ (reference sequence).

This rearrangement joins TRBV7-9 to TRBJ1-6, with a weak D call TRBD1 (5 bases). This CDR3 contains 16 residues. Germline CDR1 is SEHNR and CDR2 is FQNEAQ (reference sequence). Trimming cost V 4 bases and J 10 bases, with 20 bases left between them. The CDR3 sequence is CASSYLQEQFDSPLHF. DNA for the CDR3: TGTGCCAGCAGCTACCTACAGGAACAGTTCGACTCACCCCTCCACTTT.

The chain uses TRBV7-9 and TRBJ2-5; TRBD1 agrees at 9 bases. This CDR3 has 16 residues. With 4 bases clipped from V and 4 bases from J, the junction kept 10 bases outside the gene matches. Germline V CDR1 and CDR2: SEHNR, FQNEAQ (reference sequence). The chain's CDR3 is CASSSFVGQGRETQYF. The CDR3 DNA is TGTGCCAGCAGCTCCTTTGTTGGACAGGGGCGAGAGACCCAGTACTTC.

The chain joins TRBV18 to TRBJ1-1, with D possibly being TRBD1 (6 bases). V was pared by 3 bases and J by 2 bases, with 19 bases between. This CDR3 spans 17 amino acids. Germline V gene data show CDR1 as KGHSH and CDR2 as LQKENI. CDR3 in amino acids: CASSPSPRGLSNTEAFF. CDR3 coding DNA: TGTGCCAGCTCACCCAGCCCACGGGGGCTTAGTAACACTGAAGCTTTCTTT.